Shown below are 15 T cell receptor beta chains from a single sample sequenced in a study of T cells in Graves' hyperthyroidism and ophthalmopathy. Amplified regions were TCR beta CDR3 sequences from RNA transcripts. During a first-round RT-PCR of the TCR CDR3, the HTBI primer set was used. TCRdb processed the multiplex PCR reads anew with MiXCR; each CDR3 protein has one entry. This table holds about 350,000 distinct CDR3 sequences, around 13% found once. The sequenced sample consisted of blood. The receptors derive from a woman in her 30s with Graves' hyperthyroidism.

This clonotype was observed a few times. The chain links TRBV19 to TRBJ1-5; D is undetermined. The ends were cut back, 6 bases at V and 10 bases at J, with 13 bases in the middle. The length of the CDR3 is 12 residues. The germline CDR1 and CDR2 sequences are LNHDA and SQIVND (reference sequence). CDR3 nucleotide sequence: TGTGCCAGTAGGGAGGCATCAGCCCCCCAGCATTTT. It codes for CASREASAPQHF. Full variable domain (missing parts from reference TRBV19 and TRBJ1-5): DGGITQSPKYLFRKEGQNVTLSCEQNLNHDAMYWYRQDPGQGLRLIYYSQIVNDFQKGDIAEGYSVSREKKESFPLTVTSAQKNPTAFYLCASREASAPQHFGDGTRLSIL.

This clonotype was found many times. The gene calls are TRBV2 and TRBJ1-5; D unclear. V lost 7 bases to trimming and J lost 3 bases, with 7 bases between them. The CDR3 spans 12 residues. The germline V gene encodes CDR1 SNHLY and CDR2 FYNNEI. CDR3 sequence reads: CASNGDNQPQHF. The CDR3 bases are TGTGCCAGCAACGGGGACAATCAGCCCCAGCATTTT. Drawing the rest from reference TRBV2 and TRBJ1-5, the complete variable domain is EPEVTQTPSHQVTQMGQEVILRCVPISNHLYFYWYRQILGQKVEFLVSFYNNEISEKSEIFDDQFSVERPDGSNFTLKIRSTKLEDSAMYFCASNGDNQPQHFGDGTRLSIL.

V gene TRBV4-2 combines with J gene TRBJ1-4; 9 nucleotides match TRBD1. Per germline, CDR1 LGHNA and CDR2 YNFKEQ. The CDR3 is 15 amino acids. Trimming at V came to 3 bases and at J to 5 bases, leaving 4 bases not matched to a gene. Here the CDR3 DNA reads TGTGCCAGCAGCCAGCCGACAGGGGGGAATGAAAAACTGTTTTTT. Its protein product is CASSQPTGGNEKLFF.

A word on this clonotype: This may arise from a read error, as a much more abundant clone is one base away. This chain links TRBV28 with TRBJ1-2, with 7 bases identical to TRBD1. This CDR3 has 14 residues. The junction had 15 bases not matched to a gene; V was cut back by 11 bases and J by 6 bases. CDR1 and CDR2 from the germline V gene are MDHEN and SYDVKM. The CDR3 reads CAGGVRQGLHGYTF. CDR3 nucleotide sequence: TGTGCCGGCGGTGTTCGACAGGGCTTACATGGCTACACCTTC.

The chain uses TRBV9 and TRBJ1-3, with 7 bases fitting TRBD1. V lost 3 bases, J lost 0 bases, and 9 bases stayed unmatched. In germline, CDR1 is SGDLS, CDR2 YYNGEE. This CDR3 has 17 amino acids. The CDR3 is CASSGRRDSDSGNTIYF. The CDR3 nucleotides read TGTGCCAGCAGCGGGAGAAGGGACAGCGACTCTGGAAACACCATATATTTT. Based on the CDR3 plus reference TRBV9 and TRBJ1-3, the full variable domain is DSGVTQTPKHLITATGQRVTLRCSPRSGDLSVYWYQQSLDQGLQFLIQYYNGEERAKGNILERFSAQQFPDLHSELNLSSLELGDSALYFCASSGRRDSDSGNTIYFGEGSWLTVV.

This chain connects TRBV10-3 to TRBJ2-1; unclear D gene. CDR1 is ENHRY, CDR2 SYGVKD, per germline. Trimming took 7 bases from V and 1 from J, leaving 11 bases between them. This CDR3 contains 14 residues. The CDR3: CAITGWDSYNEQFF. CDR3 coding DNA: TGTGCCATCACGGGCTGGGATTCCTACAATGAGCAGTTCTTC.

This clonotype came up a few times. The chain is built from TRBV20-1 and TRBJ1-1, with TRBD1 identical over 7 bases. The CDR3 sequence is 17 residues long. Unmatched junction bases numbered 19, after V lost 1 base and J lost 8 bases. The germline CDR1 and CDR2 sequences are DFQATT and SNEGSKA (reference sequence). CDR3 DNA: TGCAGTGCTAGAGGGGAGAGGGGGCGCAAGGGCCAGGCGGAAGCTTTCTTT. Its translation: CSARGERGRKGQAEAFF.

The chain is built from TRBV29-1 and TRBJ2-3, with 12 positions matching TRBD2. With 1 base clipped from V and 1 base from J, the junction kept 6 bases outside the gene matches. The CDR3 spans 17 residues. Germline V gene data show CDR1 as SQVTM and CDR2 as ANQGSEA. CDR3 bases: TGCAGCGTTGAAGGTCTAGCGGGAGGGCCTGGCACAGATACGCAGTATTTT. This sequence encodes CSVEGLAGGPGTDTQYF.

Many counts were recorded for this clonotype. The CDR3 DNA is TGTGCCAGCAGCGGCGACTCGGGACTAGCGGGACCGGGAGAAGATACGCAGTATTTT. This sequence encodes CASSGDSGLAGPGEDTQYF. The rearrangement uses TRBV7-9 and TRBJ2-3; 13 bases are shared with TRBD2. V lost 5 bases and J lost 5; bases outside the gene matches: 16. Looked up from germline, CDR1 is SEHNR and CDR2 is FQNEAQ (reference sequence). CDR3 length: 19 residues.

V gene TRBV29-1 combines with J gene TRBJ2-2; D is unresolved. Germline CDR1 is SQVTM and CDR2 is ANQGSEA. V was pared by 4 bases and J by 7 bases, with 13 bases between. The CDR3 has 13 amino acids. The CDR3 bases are TGCAGCGTTGGTTCCGGGCTTGGCGGGGAGCTGTTTTTT. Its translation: CSVGSGLGGELFF.

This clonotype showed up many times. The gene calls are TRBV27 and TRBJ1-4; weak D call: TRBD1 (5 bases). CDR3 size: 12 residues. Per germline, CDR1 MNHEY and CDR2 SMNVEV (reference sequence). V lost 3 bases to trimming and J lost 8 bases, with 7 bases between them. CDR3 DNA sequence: TGTGCCAGCAGTTTCCGGGGCGAAAAACTGTTTTTT. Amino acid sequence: CASSFRGEKLFF. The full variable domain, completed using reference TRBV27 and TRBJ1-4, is EAQVTQNPRYLITVTGKKLTVTCSQNMNHEYMSWYRQDPGLGLRQIYYSMNVEVTDKGDVPEGYKVSRKEKRNFPLILESPSPNQTSLYFCASSFRGEKLFFGSGTQLSVL.

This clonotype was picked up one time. CDR3 region: CASSLAGRQEGTQYF. The CDR3 region has the DNA TGTGCCAGCAGCTTAGCGGGTCGGCAGGAGGGTACGCAGTATTTT. The chain is built from TRBV7-9 and TRBJ2-3; a weak D match, TRBD2 (6 bases). In germline, CDR1 is SEHNR, CDR2 FQNEAQ (reference sequence). V was trimmed by 0 bases and J by 8 bases, leaving 15 bases between them. This CDR3 region has 15 residues. The full variable domain, completed using reference TRBV7-9 and TRBJ2-3, is DTGVSQNPRHKITKRGQNVTFRCDPISEHNRLYWYRQTLGQGPEFLTYFQNEAQLEKSRLLSDRFSAERPKGSFSTLEIQRTEQGDSAMYLCASSLAGRQEGTQYFGPGTRLTVL.

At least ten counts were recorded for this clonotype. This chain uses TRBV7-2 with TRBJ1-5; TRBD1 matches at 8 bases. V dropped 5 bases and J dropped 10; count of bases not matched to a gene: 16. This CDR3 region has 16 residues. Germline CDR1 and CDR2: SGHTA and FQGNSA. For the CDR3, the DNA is TGTGCCAGCAGCAAGGGACAGGTTTCACCCGTAACCCCCCAGCATTTT. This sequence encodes CASSKGQVSPVTPQHF.

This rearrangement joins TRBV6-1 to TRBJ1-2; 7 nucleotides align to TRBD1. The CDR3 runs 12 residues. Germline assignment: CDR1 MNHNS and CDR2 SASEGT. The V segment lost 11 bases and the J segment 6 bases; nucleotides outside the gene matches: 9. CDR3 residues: CAVGTARDGYTF. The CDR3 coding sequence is TGTGCCGTAGGGACAGCGAGGGATGGCTACACCTTC.

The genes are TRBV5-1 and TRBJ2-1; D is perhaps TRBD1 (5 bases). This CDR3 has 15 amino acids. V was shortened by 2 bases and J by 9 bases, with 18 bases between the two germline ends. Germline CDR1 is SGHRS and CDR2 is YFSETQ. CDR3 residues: CASSLTGNANTEQFF. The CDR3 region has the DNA TGCGCCAGCAGCTTAACAGGCAACGCCAACACTGAGCAGTTCTTC.